The 20 T cell receptor beta chains reported below all come from one sample, sequenced in a study of blood T cell repertoires in COVID-19. This table comes from immunoSEQ multiplex PCR, and its TCRdb copy is limited to in-frame clones, with some not included. The data contain tens of thousands of clones, around 91% of them singletons. The material sequenced was peripheral blood. Receptors originate from a woman aged 50 to 65 in a cohort sampled during active COVID-19.

The rearrangement joins TRBV30 to TRBJ1-4; D remains ambiguous. Germline V lookup: CDR1 GTSNPN, CDR2 SVGIG (reference sequence). The CDR3 is made up of 14 amino acids. The V end was cut by 2 bases, the J end by 8 bases, with 15 bases between. CDR3 sequence: CAWSPTPVREKLFF. CDR3 nucleotides: TGTGCCTGGAGTCCGACGCCGGTGCGGGAAAAACTGTTTTTT.

The CDR3 region is CASSEDSFTEAFF. CDR3 nucleotide sequence: TGTGCCAGCAGCGAGGACAGCTTCACTGAAGCTTTCTTT. The rearrangement links TRBV2 to TRBJ1-1; weak D call: TRBD1 (6 bases). Germline lookup yields CDR1 SNHLY and CDR2 FYNNEI. Trimming pared 6 bases from V and 4 bases from J, leaving 12 bases between. This CDR3 is built from 13 residues.

The rearrangement joins TRBV15 to TRBJ1-4; 9 bases map to TRBD1. J gave up 0 bases and V 3 bases, and 8 bases lay outside the gene matches. The germline V gene has CDR1 LNHNV and CDR2 YYDKDF (reference sequence). This CDR3 has 18 amino acids. CDR3 residues: CATSRTGTGSATNEKLFF. For the CDR3, the DNA is TGTGCCACCAGCAGGACCGGGACAGGGAGCGCAACTAATGAAAAACTGTTTTTT.

The rearrangement uses TRBV7-5 and TRBJ2-3; the table gives TRBD2 as D, unverified against the DNA. TRBV7-5 is classified as a pseudogene. This CDR3 is 18 amino acids long. The CDR3 bases are TGTGCCAGAAGCGTAACCCCCCGGGTAGGGGGGGGTGAAGATACGCAGTATTTT. Amino acids: CARSVTPRVGGGEDTQYF.

The chain recombines TRBV28 with TRBJ1-4; 8 nucleotides match TRBD1. The V gene end was trimmed by 6 bases and the J gene end by 8 bases; junction bases not matched to a gene: 11. Germline V lookup: CDR1 MDHEN, CDR2 SYDVKM. The CDR3 has 15 residues. In nucleotides, the CDR3 is TGTGCCAGCAGCTCGGCAGGGGGCGGGGAGGAAAAACTGTTTTTT. Protein sequence: CASSSAGGGEEKLFF.

This chain uses TRBV5-5 with TRBJ2-7; 9 nucleotides line up with TRBD1. CDR3 length equals 16 residues. V gave up 4 bases and J gave up 3 bases; unmatched junction bases: 11. Germline V gene lookup returns CDR1 SGHKS and CDR2 YYEKEE (reference sequence). CDR3 sequence reads: CASSEVTGQGLYEQYF. The CDR3 DNA reads as TGTGCCAGCAGCGAGGTGACGGGACAGGGACTCTACGAGCAGTACTTC.

The V gene is TRBV11-2, the J gene TRBJ1-1, with 8 bases fitting TRBD1. The CDR3 sequence is 13 residues long. The ends lost 0 bases at V and 11 bases at J; junction bases unmatched: 5. Germline CDR1 SGHAT, CDR2 FQNNGV. The CDR3 reads CASSLDRDRIAFF. CDR3 sequence (DNA): TGTGCCAGCAGCTTAGACCGGGACAGGATTGCTTTCTTT.

This chain joins TRBV30 and TRBJ1-5; TRBD1 is a possible D gene (5 bases). The CDR3 totals 13 residues. V shed 3 bases and J shed 1 base, with 7 bases lying between them. The V gene's germline CDR1 is GTSNPN and CDR2 SVGIG (reference sequence). The CDR3 sequence is CAWSRQSNQPQHF. The DNA of the CDR3 is TGTGCCTGGAGCCGACAGAGCAATCAGCCCCAGCATTTT.

The chain uses TRBV12-3 or TRBV12-4 and TRBJ2-7, with 7 bases identical to TRBD1. There are 12 residues in the CDR3. J gave up 5 bases and V 6 bases, and 4 bases lay outside the gene matches. The CDR3 is CASSRGQNEQYF. In DNA, the CDR3 is TGTGCCAGCAGCCGGGGACAGAACGAGCAGTACTTC.

The chain is built from TRBV5-6 and TRBJ2-7, with D perhaps TRBD1 (6 bases). The germline V and J ends were trimmed by 3 bases and 7 bases, with 17 bases remaining between them. Germline lookup yields CDR1 SGHDT and CDR2 YYEEEE. The CDR3 has 14 residues. The CDR3 is CASSYGQFAREQYF. CDR3 nucleotides: TGTGCCAGCAGCTATGGACAGTTCGCCCGGGAGCAGTACTTC.

V is TRBV3-1 (or the pseudogene TRBV3-2) and J is TRBJ2-1, with 13 positions matching TRBD2. CDR3 length: 16 amino acids. In germline, CDR1 is LGHDT, CDR2 YNNKEL (reference sequence). V gave up 1 base and J gave up 10 bases; unmatched junction bases: 7. The chain's CDR3 is CASSQGGLAGAREQFF. CDR3 coding DNA: TGTGCCAGCAGCCAAGGTGGACTAGCGGGAGCTCGGGAGCAGTTCTTC.

The chain is built from TRBV5-1 and TRBJ1-1, with D possibly matching TRBD1 (5 bases). The CDR3 is 14 amino acids. Germline V gene sequence: CDR1 SGHRS, CDR2 YFSETQ. V was pared by 3 bases and J by 1 base, with 10 bases between. This CDR3 reads CASSSGHRNTEAFF. CDR3 bases: TGCGCCAGCAGCTCCGGACACAGGAACACTGAAGCTTTCTTT.

The rearrangement joins TRBV2 to TRBJ1-1, with 8 bases lining up with TRBD1. The CDR3 loop spans 13 amino acids. CDR1 is SNHLY, CDR2 FYNNEI, per germline. Unmatched junction bases numbered 5, after V lost 6 bases and J lost 5 bases. CDR3 sequence reads: CASSRQGRTEAFF. The CDR3 DNA sequence: TGTGCCAGCAGCCGACAGGGGAGAACTGAAGCTTTCTTT.

The genes are TRBV7-8 and TRBJ2-1; a weak D match, TRBD1 (5 bases). In germline, CDR1 is SGHVS, CDR2 FQNEAQ. This CDR3 spans 15 amino acids. V dropped 5 bases and J dropped 0 bases, with 11 bases sitting between them. CDR3 nucleotides: TGTGCCAGCAGCCCCACCAGGGTCTCCTACAATGAGCAGTTCTTC. Protein product: CASSPTRVSYNEQFF.

A single count supports this clone. Mismatch with germline at one junction end may stem from a read error. The chain joins TRBV7-7 to TRBJ2-1; 8 bases align to TRBD2. The germline V gene has CDR1 SSHAT and CDR2 FNYEAQ (reference sequence). This CDR3 region has 15 residues. The CDR3 DNA reads TGTGCTAGCAGCCGCACTAGCGGCCAAAACAATGAGCAGTTCTTC. Protein product: CASSRTSGQNNEQFF. Filled out from reference TRBV7-7 and TRBJ2-1, the complete variable domain reads GAGVSQSPRYKVTKRGQDVTLRCDPISSHATLYWYQQALGQGPEFLTYFNYEAQPDKSGLPSDRFSAERPEGSISTLTIQRTEQRDSAMYRCASSRTSGQNNEQFFGPGTRLTVL.

The CDR3 nucleotides are TGTGCCAGCAGTCTTCGGTCCAGGCTGGAGCAGTACTTC. Protein sequence: CASSLRSRLEQYF. J is TRBJ2-7 and V is TRBV6-5; no clear D. Germline loops: CDR1 MNHEY, CDR2 SVGAGI. V was shortened by 5 bases and J by 7 bases, with 15 bases between the two germline ends. The CDR3 runs 13 residues.

This clone was seen once. V and J are TRBV2 and TRBJ1-3; 8 positions match TRBD1. The J segment lost 6 bases and the V segment lost 6 bases, leaving 10 bases of the junction unmatched. The CDR3 runs to 15 residues. CDR1 SNHLY and CDR2 FYNNEI come from the germline V gene. CDR3 protein: CASSKEGRGLNTIYF. The CDR3 coding sequence is TGTGCCAGCAGCAAAGAGGGCAGGGGGCTAAACACCATATATTTT.

The chain couples TRBV3-1 (or the pseudogene TRBV3-2) to TRBJ1-2; TRBD1 might be the D (6 bases). The CDR3 loop spans 13 amino acids. Germline CDR1 and CDR2: LGHDT and YNNKEL (reference sequence). V was cut by 1 base and J by 7 bases, with 10 bases left in between. CDR3 sequence: CASSQAAGVGYTF. CDR3 nucleotide sequence: TGTGCCAGCAGCCAAGCTGCAGGGGTTGGCTACACCTTC.

This chain connects TRBV9 to TRBJ2-7; 9 nucleotides align to TRBD1. This CDR3 spans 15 amino acids. Losses at the gene ends were 0 bases for V and 3 bases for J; bases not matched to a gene: 4. Germline assignment: CDR1 SGDLS and CDR2 YYNGEE. In nucleotides, the CDR3 is TGTGCCAGCAGCGTAGGAACAGGGGGCTTCTACGAGCAGTACTTC. It codes for CASSVGTGGFYEQYF.

J is TRBJ2-4 and V is TRBV15; the D gene is possibly TRBD2 (6 bases). The CDR3 extends over 15 amino acids. Germline loops: CDR1 LNHNV, CDR2 YYDKDF (reference sequence). The V end was cut by 1 base, the J end by 0 bases, with 7 bases between. The CDR3 DNA reads as TGTGCCACCAGCAGAGCGGGGGTAGCCAAAAACATTCAGTACTTC. Protein: CATSRAGVAKNIQYF.